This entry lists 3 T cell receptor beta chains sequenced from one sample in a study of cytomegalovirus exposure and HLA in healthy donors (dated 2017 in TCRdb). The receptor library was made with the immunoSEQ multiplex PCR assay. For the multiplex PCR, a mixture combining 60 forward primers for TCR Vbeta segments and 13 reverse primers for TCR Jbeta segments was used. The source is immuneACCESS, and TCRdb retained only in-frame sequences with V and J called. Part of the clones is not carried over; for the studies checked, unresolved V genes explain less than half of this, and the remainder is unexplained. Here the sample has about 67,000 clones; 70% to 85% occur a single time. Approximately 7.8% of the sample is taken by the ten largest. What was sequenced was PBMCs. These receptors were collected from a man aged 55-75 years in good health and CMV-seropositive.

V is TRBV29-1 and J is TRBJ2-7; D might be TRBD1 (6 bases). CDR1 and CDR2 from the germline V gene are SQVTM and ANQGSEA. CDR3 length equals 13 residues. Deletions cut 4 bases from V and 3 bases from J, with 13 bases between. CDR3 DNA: TGCAGCGTTGGAGGGACAATGAACTACGAGCAGTACTTC. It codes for CSVGGTMNYEQYF.

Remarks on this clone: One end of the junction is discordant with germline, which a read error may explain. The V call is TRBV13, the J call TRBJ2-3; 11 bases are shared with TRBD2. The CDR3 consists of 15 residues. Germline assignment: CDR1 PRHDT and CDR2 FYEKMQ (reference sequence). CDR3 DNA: TGTGCCAGCAGTTTAGCGGGAGGGCCTGTAGATACGCAGTATTTT. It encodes CASSLAGGPVDTQYF.

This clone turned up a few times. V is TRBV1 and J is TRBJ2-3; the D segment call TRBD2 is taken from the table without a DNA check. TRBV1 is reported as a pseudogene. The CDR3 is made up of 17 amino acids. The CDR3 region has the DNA TGCACCAGCAGCCAAGATCGAGCGGGGGGGGCCGCAGATACGCAGTATTTT. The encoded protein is CTSSQDRAGGAADTQYF.